The 2 T cell receptor beta chains below come from one sample, sequenced in a study of blood T cell repertoires in COVID-19. Assay used: immunoSEQ multiplex PCR; TCRdb lists only in-frame clones, some missing. This sample has some 490,000 clones, with about 88% found just once. Sequencing input: PBMCs or T cells enriched from blood (not recorded which). All receptors come from a woman in her sixties who had recovered from COVID-19.

In this sample, this clone turned up a few times. The chain combines TRBV2 with TRBJ1-4, with D maybe TRBD1 (6 bases). Germline V gene lookup returns CDR1 SNHLY and CDR2 FYNNEI. V shed 10 bases and J shed 7 bases, with 19 bases lying between them. The CDR3 is made up of 14 amino acids. The CDR3 spells CATHQTGRFEKLFF. DNA of the CDR3: TGTGCCACCCACCAGACAGGACGGTTTGAAAAACTGTTTTTT.

The chain uses TRBV30 and TRBJ1-1; D gene uncertain. V lost 0 bases to trimming and J lost 0 bases, with 8 bases between them. Germline V gene lookup returns CDR1 GTSNPN and CDR2 SVGIG (reference sequence). The CDR3 covers 14 residues. In DNA, the CDR3 is TGTGCCTGGAGTGTAGAGGGAATGAACACTGAAGCTTTCTTT. It codes for CAWSVEGMNTEAFF. The full variable domain, completed using reference TRBV30 and TRBJ1-1, is SQTIHQWPATLVQPVGSPLSLECTVEGTSNPNLYWYRQAAGRGLQLLFYSVGIGQISSEVPQNLSASRPQDRQFILSSKKLLLSDSGFYLCAWSVEGMNTEAFFGQGTRLTVV.